This T cell receptor beta chain was sequenced in a study of blood T cell repertoires in COVID-19. Study-wide context: The origin of the acute and convalescent COVID-19 samples was the United States, Italy and Spain.

The CDR3 has 13 amino acids. Trimming left V 2 bases short and J 8 bases short, with 12 bases between. Some clones are missing from TCRdb's copy, which holds only in-frame ones; the method was immunoSEQ multiplex PCR. This table holds 150,000 to 200,000 clones, approximately 90% found once. The sequencing sample was made of peripheral blood. The chain recombines TRBV12-3 or TRBV12-4 with TRBJ1-1; TRBD1 might be the D (5 bases). The TCR was taken from a human donor in a cohort sampled during active COVID-19. The CDR3 loop is CASSLMAGGEAFF. DNA for the CDR3: TGTGCCAGCAGTTTAATGGCGGGGGGGGAAGCTTTCTTT.